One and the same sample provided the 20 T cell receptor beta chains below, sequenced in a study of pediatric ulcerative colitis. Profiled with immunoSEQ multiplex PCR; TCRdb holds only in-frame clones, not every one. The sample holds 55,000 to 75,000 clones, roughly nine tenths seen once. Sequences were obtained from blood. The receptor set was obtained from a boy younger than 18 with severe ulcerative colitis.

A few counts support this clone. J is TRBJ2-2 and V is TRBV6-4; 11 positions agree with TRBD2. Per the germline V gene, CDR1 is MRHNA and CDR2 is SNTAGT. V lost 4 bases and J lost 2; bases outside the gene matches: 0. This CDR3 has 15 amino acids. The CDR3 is CASSGLAGNTGELFF. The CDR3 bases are TGTGCCAGCAGTGGACTAGCGGGAAACACCGGGGAGCTGTTTTTT.

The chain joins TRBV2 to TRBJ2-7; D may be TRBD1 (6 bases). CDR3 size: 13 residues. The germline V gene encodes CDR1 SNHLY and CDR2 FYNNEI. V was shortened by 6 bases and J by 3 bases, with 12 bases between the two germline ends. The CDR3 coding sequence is TGTGCCAGCAGGCCCGACAGGATCTACGAGCAGTACTTC. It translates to CASRPDRIYEQYF.

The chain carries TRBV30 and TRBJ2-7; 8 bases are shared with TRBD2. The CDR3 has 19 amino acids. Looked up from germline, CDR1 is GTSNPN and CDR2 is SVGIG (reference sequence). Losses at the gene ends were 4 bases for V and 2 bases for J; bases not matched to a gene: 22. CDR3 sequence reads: CAWNVPPGYREGRPYEQYF. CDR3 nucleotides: TGTGCCTGGAACGTGCCCCCGGGATACCGGGAGGGCCGGCCCTACGAGCAGTACTTC.

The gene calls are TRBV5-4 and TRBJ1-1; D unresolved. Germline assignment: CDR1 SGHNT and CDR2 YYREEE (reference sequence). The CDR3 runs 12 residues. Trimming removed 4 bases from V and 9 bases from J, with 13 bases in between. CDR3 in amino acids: CASSLAGRQAFF. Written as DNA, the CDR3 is TGTGCCAGCAGCCTAGCCGGGCGGCAAGCTTTCTTT.

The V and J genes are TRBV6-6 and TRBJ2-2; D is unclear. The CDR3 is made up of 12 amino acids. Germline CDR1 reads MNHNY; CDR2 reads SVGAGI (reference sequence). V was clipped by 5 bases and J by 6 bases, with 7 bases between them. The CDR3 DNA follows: TGTGCCAGCAGTGAGGCGGCCGGGGAGCTGTTTTTT. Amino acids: CASSEAAGELFF.

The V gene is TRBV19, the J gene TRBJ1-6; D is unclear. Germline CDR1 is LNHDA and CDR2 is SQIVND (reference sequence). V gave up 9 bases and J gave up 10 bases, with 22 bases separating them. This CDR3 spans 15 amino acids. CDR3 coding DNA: TGTGCCAGCCTCCCCAGACTCGGACTCGGGTCACCCCTCCACTTT. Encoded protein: CASLPRLGLGSPLHF. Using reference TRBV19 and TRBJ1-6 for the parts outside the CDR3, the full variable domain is DGGITQSPKYLFRKEGQNVTLSCEQNLNHDAMYWYRQDPGQGLRLIYYSQIVNDFQKGDIAEGYSVSREKKESFPLTVTSAQKNPTAFYLCASLPRLGLGSPLHFGNGTRLTVT.

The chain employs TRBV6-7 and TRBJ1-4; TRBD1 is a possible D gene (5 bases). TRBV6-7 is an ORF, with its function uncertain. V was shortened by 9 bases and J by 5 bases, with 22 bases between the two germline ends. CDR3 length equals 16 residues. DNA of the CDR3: TGTGCCAGGTTTAAGTTACAGGTTCGGTTCAATGAAAAACTGTTTTTT. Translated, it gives CARFKLQVRFNEKLFF.

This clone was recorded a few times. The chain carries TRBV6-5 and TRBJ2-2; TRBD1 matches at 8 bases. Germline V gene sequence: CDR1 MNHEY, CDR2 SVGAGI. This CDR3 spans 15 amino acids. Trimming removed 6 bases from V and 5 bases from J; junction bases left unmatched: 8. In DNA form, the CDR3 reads TGTGCCAGCAGGCAACCCGGGACAGGAACCGGGGAGCTGTTTTTT. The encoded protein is CASRQPGTGTGELFF.

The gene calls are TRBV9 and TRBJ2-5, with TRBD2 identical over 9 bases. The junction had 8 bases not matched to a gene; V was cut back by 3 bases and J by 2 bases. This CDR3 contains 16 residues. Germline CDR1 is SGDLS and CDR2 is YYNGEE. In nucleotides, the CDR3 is TGTGCCAGCAGCGCTTCCTTGACTAGCGGACAAGAGACCCAGTACTTC. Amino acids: CASSASLTSGQETQYF.

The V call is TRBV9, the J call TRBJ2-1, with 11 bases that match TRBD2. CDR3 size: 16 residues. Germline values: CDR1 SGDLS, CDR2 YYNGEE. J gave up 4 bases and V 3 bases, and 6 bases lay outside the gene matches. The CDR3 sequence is CASSARLAGIYNEQFF. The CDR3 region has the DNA TGTGCCAGCAGCGCCCGACTAGCGGGAATTTACAATGAGCAGTTCTTC.

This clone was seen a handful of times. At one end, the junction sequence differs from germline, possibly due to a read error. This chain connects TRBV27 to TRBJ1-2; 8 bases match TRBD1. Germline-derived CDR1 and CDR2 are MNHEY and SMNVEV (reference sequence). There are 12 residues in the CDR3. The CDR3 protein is CACRGLNYGYTF. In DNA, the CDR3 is TGTGCCTGCAGGGGGCTCAACTATGGCTACACCTTC.

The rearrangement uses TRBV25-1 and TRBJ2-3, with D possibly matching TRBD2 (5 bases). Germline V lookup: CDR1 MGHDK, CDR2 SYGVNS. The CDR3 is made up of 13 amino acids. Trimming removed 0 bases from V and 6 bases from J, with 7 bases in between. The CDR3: CASSEYGGDTQYF. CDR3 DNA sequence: TGTGCCAGCAGTGAATATGGCGGGGATACGCAGTATTTT.

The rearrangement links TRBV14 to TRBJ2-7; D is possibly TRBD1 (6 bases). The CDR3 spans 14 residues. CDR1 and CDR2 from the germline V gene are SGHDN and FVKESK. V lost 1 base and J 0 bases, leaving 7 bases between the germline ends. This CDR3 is CASSQVQGSYEQYF. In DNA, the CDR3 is TGTGCCAGCAGCCAAGTACAGGGCTCCTACGAGCAGTACTTC.

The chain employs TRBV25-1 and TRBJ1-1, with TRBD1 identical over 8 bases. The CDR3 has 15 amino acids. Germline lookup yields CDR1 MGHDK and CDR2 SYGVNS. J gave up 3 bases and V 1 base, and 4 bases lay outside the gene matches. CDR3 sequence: CASSELDRADTEAFF. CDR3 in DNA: TGTGCCAGCAGTGAATTGGACAGGGCGGACACTGAAGCTTTCTTT.

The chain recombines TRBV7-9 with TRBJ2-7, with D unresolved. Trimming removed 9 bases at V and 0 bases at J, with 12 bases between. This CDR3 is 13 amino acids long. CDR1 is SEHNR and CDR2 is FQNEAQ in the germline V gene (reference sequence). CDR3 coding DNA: TGTGCCAGTGTGGCAGTACCCTCCTACGAGCAGTACTTC. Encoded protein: CASVAVPSYEQYF. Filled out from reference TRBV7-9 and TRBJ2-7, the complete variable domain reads DTGVSQNPRHKITKRGQNVTFRCDPISEHNRLYWYRQTLGQGPEFLTYFQNEAQLEKSRLLSDRFSAERPKGSFSTLEIQRTEQGDSAMYLCASVAVPSYEQYFGPGTRLTVT.

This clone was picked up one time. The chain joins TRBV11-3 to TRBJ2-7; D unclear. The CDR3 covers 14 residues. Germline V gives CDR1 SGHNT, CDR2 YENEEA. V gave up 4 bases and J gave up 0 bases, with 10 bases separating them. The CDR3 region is CASSSDTYSYEQYF. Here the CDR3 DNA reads TGTGCCAGCAGCTCAGACACCTACTCCTACGAGCAGTACTTC.

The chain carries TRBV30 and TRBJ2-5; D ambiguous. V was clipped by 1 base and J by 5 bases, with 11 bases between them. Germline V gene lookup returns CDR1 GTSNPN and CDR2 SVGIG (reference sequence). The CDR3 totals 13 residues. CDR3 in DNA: TGTGCCTGGAGTGGCAGCCAACGGGAGACCCAGTACTTC. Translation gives CAWSGSQRETQYF.

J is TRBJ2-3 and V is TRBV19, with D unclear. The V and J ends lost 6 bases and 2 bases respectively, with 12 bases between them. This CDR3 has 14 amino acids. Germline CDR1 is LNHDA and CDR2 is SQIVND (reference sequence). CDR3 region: CASRITGDTDTQYF. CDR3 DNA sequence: TGTGCCAGTAGGATCACCGGAGACACAGATACGCAGTATTTT.

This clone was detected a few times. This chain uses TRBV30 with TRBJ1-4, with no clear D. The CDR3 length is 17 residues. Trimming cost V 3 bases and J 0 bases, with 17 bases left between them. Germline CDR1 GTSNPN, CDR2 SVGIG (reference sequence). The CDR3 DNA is TGTGCCTGGAGCCCCAGTGAGCTACTTGCAACTAATGAAAAACTGTTTTTT. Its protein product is CAWSPSELLATNEKLFF.

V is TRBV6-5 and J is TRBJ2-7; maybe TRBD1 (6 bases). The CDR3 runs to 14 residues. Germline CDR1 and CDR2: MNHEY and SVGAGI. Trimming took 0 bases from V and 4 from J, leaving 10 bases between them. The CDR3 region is CASSYSGQGYEQYF. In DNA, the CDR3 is TGTGCCAGCAGTTACTCCGGGCAGGGGTACGAGCAGTACTTC.